These 11 T cell receptor beta chains were all obtained from the same sample, sequenced in a study of blood T cell repertoires in COVID-19. Produced via immunoSEQ multiplex PCR; TCRdb's table is partial and in-frame only. The sample shows 45,000 to 60,000 clones, under 95% of them seen only once. The specimen sequenced was peripheral blood. The receptors derive from a man between 70 and 80 years old with active COVID-19.

V gene TRBV3-1 (or the pseudogene TRBV3-2) combines with J gene TRBJ2-5, with 8 bases matching TRBD2. The CDR3 runs 15 residues. With V trimmed by 2 bases and J by 6 bases, 8 bases remained unmatched. CDR1 and CDR2 from the germline V gene are LGHDT and YNNKEL (reference sequence). CDR3 sequence (DNA): TGTGCCAGCAGCCAACAATCCGGGACTAGGCAGACCCAGTACTTC. This sequence encodes CASSQQSGTRQTQYF.

This clone was seen a single time. The DNA for the CDR3 is TGTGCCATCAGTGCGGCAGGGGGCTCCCACGGGGAGCTGTTTTTT. Translating gives CAISAAGGSHGELFF. The chain has TRBV10-3 and TRBJ2-2; 8 bases line up with TRBD1. Trimming removed 4 bases from V and 7 bases from J; junction bases left unmatched: 8. CDR3 length: 15 residues. CDR1 and CDR2 (germline): ENHRY, SYGVKD.

The rearrangement uses TRBV5-1 and TRBJ2-5; 12 positions match TRBD2. CDR3 length: 18 residues. Germline CDR1 and CDR2: SGHRS and YFSETQ. V shed 0 bases and J 3 bases; nucleotides not matched to a gene: 9. Here the CDR3 reads CASSLGSSGGAREETQYF. The CDR3, as DNA: TGCGCCAGCAGCTTGGGCTCTAGCGGGGGGGCCCGGGAAGAGACCCAGTACTTC.

In DNA, the CDR3 is TGCGCCAGCAGCACTGCGCCGGGACAGGGCCAAGAGACCCAGTACTTC. Amino acids: CASSTAPGQGQETQYF. The chain uses TRBV5-1 and TRBJ2-5, with 9 bases fitting TRBD1. This CDR3 is built from 16 residues. Per germline, CDR1 SGHRS and CDR2 YFSETQ. Trimming cost V 4 bases and J 1 base; bases outside gene matches: 8.

The J gene is TRBJ1-2, the V gene TRBV7-9, with a possible D match to TRBD1 (5 bases). V gave up 5 bases and J gave up 6 bases, with 16 bases separating them. Per the germline V gene, CDR1 is SEHNR and CDR2 is FQNEAQ (reference sequence). The CDR3 is made up of 14 amino acids. Written as DNA, the CDR3 is TGTGCCAGCAGCCGCGCAGGGTCGGTAGATGGCTACACCTTC. Its translation: CASSRAGSVDGYTF.

The chain employs TRBV3-1 (or the pseudogene TRBV3-2) and TRBJ1-3; D possibly corresponds to TRBD1 (5 bases). The CDR3 sequence is 15 residues long. Per germline, CDR1 LGHDT and CDR2 YNNKEL (reference sequence). Trimming cost V 4 bases and J 1 base, with 11 bases left between them. CDR3 residues: CASSRTGNSGNTIYF. CDR3 DNA: TGTGCCAGCAGCCGAACAGGTAATTCTGGAAACACCATATATTTT.

The V and J genes are TRBV30 and TRBJ2-1; TRBD2 might be the D (5 bases). V lost 6 bases and J 4 bases, leaving 13 bases between the germline ends. CDR3 length: 13 amino acids. Germline V gene sequence: CDR1 GTSNPN, CDR2 SVGIG (reference sequence). The CDR3: CACTPPGYNEQFF. The CDR3 DNA follows: TGTGCCTGTACCCCGCCGGGATACAATGAGCAGTTCTTC. The full variable domain, its missing parts supplied by reference TRBV30 and TRBJ2-1, is SQTIHQWPATLVQPVGSPLSLECTVEGTSNPNLYWYRQAAGRGLQLLFYSVGIGQISSEVPQNLSASRPQDRQFILSSKKLLLSDSGFYLCACTPPGYNEQFFGPGTRLTVL.

This chain connects TRBV5-1 to TRBJ2-1; maybe TRBD2 (7 bases). Trimming took off 0 bases at V and 5 bases at J, with 15 bases between the two ends. The CDR3 runs 16 residues. CDR1 and CDR2 (germline): SGHRS, YFSETQ. Here the CDR3 reads CASSLAVGGANNEQFF. The CDR3 DNA sequence: TGCGCCAGCAGCTTGGCCGTAGGGGGGGCAAACAATGAGCAGTTCTTC.

This clone has a single count. This chain joins TRBV4-1 and TRBJ2-2; TRBD2 might be the D (7 bases). The CDR3 contains 16 residues. V was cut by 5 bases and J by 7 bases, with 20 bases left in between. Germline CDR1 MGHRA, CDR2 YSYEKL. This chain's CDR3 is CASSRRGTTSHGELFF. DNA for the CDR3: TGCGCCAGCAGCAGAAGGGGGACTACTTCTCACGGGGAGCTGTTTTTT.

This chain joins TRBV12-3 or TRBV12-4 and TRBJ1-2; D may be TRBD1 (5 bases). There are 13 residues in the CDR3. The ends were cut back, 7 bases at V and 4 bases at J, with 13 bases in the middle. CDR3 sequence (DNA): TGTGCCAGCACCCCCAGGGTGAGCTATGGCTACACCTTC. It translates to CASTPRVSYGYTF.

This chain connects TRBV6-1 to TRBJ1-1; a possible D gene is TRBD1 (5 bases). The CDR3 is 15 amino acids. Germline V lookup: CDR1 MNHNS, CDR2 SASEGT. Trimming left V 1 base short and J 4 bases short, with 13 bases between. CDR3 sequence (DNA): TGTGCCAGCAGTGAAGGGGGAGGGGCGGTCACTGAAGCTTTCTTT. This sequence encodes CASSEGGGAVTEAFF.